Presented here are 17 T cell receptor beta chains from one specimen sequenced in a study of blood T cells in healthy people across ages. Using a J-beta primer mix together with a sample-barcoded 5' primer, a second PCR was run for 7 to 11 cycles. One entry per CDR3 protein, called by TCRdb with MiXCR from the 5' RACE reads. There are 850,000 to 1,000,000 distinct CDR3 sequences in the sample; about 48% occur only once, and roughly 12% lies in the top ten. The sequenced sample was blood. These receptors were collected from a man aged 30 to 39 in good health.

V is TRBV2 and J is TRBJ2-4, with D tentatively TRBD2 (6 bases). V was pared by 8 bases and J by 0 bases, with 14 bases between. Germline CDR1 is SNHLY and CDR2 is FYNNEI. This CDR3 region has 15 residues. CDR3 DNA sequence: TGTGCCAGCGGGGGACTCTCGATAGCCAAAAACATTCAGTACTTC. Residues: CASGGLSIAKNIQYF.

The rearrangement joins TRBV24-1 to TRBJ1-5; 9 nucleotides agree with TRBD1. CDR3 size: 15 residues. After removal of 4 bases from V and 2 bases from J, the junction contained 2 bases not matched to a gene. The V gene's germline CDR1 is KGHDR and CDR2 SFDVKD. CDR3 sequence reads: CATSEDRGGNQPQHF. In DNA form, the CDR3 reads TGTGCCACCAGTGAGGACAGGGGCGGCAATCAGCCCCAGCATTTT.

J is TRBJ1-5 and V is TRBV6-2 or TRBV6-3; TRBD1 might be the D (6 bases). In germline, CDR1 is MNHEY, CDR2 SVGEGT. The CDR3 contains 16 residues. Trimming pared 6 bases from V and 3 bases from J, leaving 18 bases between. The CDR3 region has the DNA TGTGCCAGCAGAAGACTGGACAGCAGGATCAATCAGCCCCAGCATTTT. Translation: CASRRLDSRINQPQHF.

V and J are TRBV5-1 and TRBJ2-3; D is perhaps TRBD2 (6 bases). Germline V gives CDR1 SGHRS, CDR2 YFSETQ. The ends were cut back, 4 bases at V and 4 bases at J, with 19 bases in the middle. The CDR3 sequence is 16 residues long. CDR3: CASSPSVEGIPDTQYF. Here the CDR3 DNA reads TGCGCCAGCAGCCCGTCCGTGGAGGGAATACCAGATACGCAGTATTTT.

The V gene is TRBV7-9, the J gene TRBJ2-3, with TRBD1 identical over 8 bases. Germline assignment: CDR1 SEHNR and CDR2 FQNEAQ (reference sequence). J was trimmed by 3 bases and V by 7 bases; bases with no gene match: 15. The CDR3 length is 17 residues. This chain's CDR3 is CASNVDWTGKGTDTQYF. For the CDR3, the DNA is TGTGCCAGCAACGTCGACTGGACAGGGAAGGGGACAGATACGCAGTATTTT.

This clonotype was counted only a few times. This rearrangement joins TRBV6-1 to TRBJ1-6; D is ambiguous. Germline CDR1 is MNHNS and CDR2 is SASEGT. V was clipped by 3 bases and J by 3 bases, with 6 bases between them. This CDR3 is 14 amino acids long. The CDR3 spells CASSDGVYNSPLHF. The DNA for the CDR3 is TGTGCCAGCAGTGACGGAGTCTATAATTCACCCCTCCACTTT.

The CDR3 sequence: CATSARDSTEAFF. CDR3 coding DNA: TGTGCCACCAGCGCCCGGGACAGCACTGAAGCTTTCTTT. This chain links TRBV15 with TRBJ1-1; 7 bases fit TRBD1. CDR1 is LNHNV, CDR2 YYDKDF, per germline (reference sequence). J lost 4 bases, V lost 5 bases, and 4 bases had no gene match. The CDR3 is made up of 13 amino acids.

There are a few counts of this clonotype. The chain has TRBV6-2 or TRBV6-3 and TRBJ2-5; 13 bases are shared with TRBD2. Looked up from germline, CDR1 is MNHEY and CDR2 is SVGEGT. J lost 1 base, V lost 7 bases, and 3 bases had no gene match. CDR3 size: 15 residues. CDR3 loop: CASNRLAGGQETQYF. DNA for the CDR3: TGTGCCAGCAATCGACTAGCGGGGGGCCAAGAGACCCAGTACTTC.

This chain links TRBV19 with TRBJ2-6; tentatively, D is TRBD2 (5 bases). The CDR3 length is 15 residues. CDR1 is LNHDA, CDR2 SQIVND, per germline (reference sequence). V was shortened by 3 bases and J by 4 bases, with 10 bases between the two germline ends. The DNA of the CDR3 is TGTGCCAGTAGTATTGAGGGCAGGGGGGCCAACGTCCTGACTTTC. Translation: CASSIEGRGANVLTF.

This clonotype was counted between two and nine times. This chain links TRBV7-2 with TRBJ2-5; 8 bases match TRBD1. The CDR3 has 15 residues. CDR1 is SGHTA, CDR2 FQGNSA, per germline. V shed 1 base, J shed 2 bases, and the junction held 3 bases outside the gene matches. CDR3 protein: CASSLENRGQETQYF. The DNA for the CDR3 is TGTGCCAGCAGCTTAGAGAACAGGGGGCAAGAGACCCAGTACTTC.

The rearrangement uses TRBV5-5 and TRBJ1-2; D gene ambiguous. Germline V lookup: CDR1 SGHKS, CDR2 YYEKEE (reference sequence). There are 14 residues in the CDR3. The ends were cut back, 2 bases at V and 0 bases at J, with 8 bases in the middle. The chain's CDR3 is CASSFGGTNYGYTF. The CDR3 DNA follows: TGTGCCAGCAGCTTTGGTGGTACTAACTATGGCTACACCTTC.

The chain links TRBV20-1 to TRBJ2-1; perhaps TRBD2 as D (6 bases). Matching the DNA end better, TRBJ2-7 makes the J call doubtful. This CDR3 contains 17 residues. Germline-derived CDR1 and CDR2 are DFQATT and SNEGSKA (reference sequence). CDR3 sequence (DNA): TGCAGTGCGCGACGTGCCGGGACTCCCCAAGAGTACAATGAGCAGTACTTC. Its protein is CSARRAGTPQEYNEQYF.

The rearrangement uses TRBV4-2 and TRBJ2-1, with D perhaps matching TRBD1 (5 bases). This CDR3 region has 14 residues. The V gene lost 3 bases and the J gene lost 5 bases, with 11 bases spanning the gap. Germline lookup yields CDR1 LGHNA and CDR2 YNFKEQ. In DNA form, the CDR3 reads TGTGCCAGCAGCCACCCACAGGAAAACAATGAGCAGTTCTTC. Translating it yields CASSHPQENNEQFF.

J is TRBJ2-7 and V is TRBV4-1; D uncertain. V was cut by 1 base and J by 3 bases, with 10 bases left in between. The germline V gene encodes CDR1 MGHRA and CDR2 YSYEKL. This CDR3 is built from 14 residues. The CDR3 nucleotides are TGCGCCAGCAGCCAAGGATCCGAAAACTACGAGCAGTACTTC. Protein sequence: CASSQGSENYEQYF.

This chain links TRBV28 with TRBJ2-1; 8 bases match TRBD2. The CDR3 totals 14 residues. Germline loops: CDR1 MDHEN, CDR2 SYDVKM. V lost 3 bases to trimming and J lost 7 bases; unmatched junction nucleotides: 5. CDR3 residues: CASSFRGGRNEQFF. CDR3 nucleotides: TGTGCCAGCAGTTTCCGGGGGGGCAGGAATGAGCAGTTCTTC.

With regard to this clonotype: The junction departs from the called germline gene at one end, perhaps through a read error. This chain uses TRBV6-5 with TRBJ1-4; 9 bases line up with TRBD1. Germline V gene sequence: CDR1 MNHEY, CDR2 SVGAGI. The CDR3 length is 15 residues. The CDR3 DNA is TGTGCCGGCAGTCCCCCTGGGGGGACAGGGGAAAAACTGTTTTTT. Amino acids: CAGSPPGGTGEKLFF.

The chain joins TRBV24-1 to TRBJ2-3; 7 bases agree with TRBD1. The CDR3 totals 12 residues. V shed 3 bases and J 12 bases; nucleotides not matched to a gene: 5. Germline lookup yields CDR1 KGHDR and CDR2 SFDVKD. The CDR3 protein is CATSDLTGSQYF. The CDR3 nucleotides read TGTGCCACCAGTGATCTGACAGGGTCCCAGTATTTT.